The sample holds many counts of the clone carrying this T cell receptor beta chain. There are 15 residues in the CDR3. Germline V gives CDR1 MNHNY, CDR2 SVGAGI (reference sequence). Losses at the gene ends were 2 bases for V and 8 bases for J; bases not matched to a gene: 6. Using its own MiXCR run on the RACE reads, TCRdb lists one record per CDR3 protein. Of approximately 120,000 distinct CDR3 sequences in the sample, 9.2% were seen once. This specimen belongs to a study of human T cells and chemical hapten exposure. Indicated time point: patch test 2, 6 weeks after DPC sensitization. Treatment reported: therapeutic diphenylcyclopropenone sensitization with weekly scalp DPC.

The material was whole blood, obtained in connection with sensitization to the hapten diphenylcyclopropenone (DPC). The clonotype originates from a woman aged 40 to 50 with alopecia areata. Some clones in this sample may be carry-over from other donors' samples. This rearrangement joins TRBV6-6 to TRBJ2-1, with 10 bases lining up with TRBD2. CDR3 DNA sequence: TGTGCCAGCAGTTACCAGCGGGGGGGCGGGTATGAGCAGTTCTTC. This gives the protein CASSYQRGGGYEQFF.